A single sample is the source of the 27 T cell receptor beta chains below, sequenced in a study of cytomegalovirus exposure and HLA in healthy donors. Method: immunoSEQ multiplex PCR; TCRdb's copy keeps in-frame clones and lacks some. The sample contains around 56,000 clones, roughly 87% of which appear only once. Sequences were obtained from PBMCs. Receptor source: a woman between 18 and 29 years old in good health and CMV-seronegative.

The V gene is TRBV19, the J gene TRBJ2-2; the match to TRBD2 covers 7 bases. Germline-derived CDR1 and CDR2 are LNHDA and SQIVND (reference sequence). The CDR3 covers 16 residues. Germline trimming cut 5 bases from V and 0 bases from J; bases unmatched to any gene: 6. The CDR3 protein is CASSPRAGTNTGELFF. The CDR3 nucleotides read TGTGCCAGTAGTCCCCGAGCGGGGACGAACACCGGGGAGCTGTTTTTT. Based on the CDR3 plus reference TRBV19 and TRBJ2-2, the full variable domain is DGGITQSPKYLFRKEGQNVTLSCEQNLNHDAMYWYRQDPGQGLRLIYYSQIVNDFQKGDIAEGYSVSREKKESFPLTVTSAQKNPTAFYLCASSPRAGTNTGELFFGEGSRLTVL.

CDR3 sequence: CASSFRNPKEEQFF. The CDR3 nucleotides read TGTGCCAGCAGCTTTCGAAACCCCAAAGAGGAGCAGTTCTTC. The chain uses TRBV7-8 and TRBJ2-1; D is ambiguous. This CDR3 is built from 14 residues. Germline lookup yields CDR1 SGHVS and CDR2 FQNEAQ. The germline V and J ends were trimmed by 3 bases and 10 bases, with 16 bases remaining between them. The complete variable domain, with remaining parts taken from reference TRBV7-8 and TRBJ2-1, reads GAGVSQSPRYKVAKRGQDVALRCDPISGHVSLFWYQQALGQGPEFLTYFQNEAQLDKSGLPSDRFFAERPEGSVSTLKIQRTQQEDSAVYLCASSFRNPKEEQFFGPGTRLTVL.

The rearrangement uses TRBV5-1 and TRBJ1-1; no firm D call. V shed 4 bases and J shed 3 bases, with 13 bases lying between them. The germline V gene has CDR1 SGHRS and CDR2 YFSETQ. This CDR3 spans 14 amino acids. The CDR3 nucleotides read TGCGCCAGCAGCCCCCTGGAGGGTTACACTGAAGCTTTCTTT. Protein: CASSPLEGYTEAFF.

The chain links TRBV5-1 to TRBJ1-2, with D possibly matching TRBD1 (6 bases). This CDR3 spans 13 amino acids. CDR1 SGHRS and CDR2 YFSETQ come from the germline V gene. The V end lost 0 bases, the J end lost 8 bases, and 11 bases lay between the germline ends. CDR3 coding DNA: TGCGCCAGCAGCTTGGCAGGGGAAGACGGCTACACCTTC. Translated: CASSLAGEDGYTF.

The chain links TRBV14 to TRBJ2-7, with 7 nucleotides matching TRBD1. Trimming removed 2 bases from V and 2 bases from J; junction bases left unmatched: 6. CDR1 is SGHDN and CDR2 is FVKESK in the germline V gene. CDR3 length: 15 amino acids. CDR3 region: CASSQRQGLTYEQYF. The CDR3 bases are TGTGCCAGCAGCCAACGACAGGGCTTAACCTACGAGCAGTACTTC. Supplemented by reference TRBV14 and TRBJ2-7, the full variable domain reads EAGVTQFPSHSVIEKGQTVTLRCDPISGHDNLYWYRRVMGKEIKFLLHFVKESKQDESGMPNNRFLAERTGGTYSTLKVQPAELEDSGVYFCASSQRQGLTYEQYFGPGTRLTVT.

The J gene is TRBJ2-3, the V gene TRBV29-1, with TRBD2 matching over 7 bases. Germline-derived CDR1 and CDR2 are SQVTM and ANQGSEA. V dropped 7 bases and J dropped 6; count of bases not matched to a gene: 10. The CDR3 has 13 residues. The CDR3 region has the DNA TGCAGCGCAGCGGGGCAGGATGGGGATACGCAGTATTTT. The encoded protein is CSAAGQDGDTQYF.

This chain uses TRBV4-1 with TRBJ2-3; 13 nucleotides line up with TRBD2. V lost 4 bases, J lost 0 bases, and 1 base stayed unmatched. Looked up from germline, CDR1 is MGHRA and CDR2 is YSYEKL. This CDR3 has 16 amino acids. CDR3 amino acids: CASSPLAGGSTDTQYF. The CDR3 coding sequence is TGCGCCAGCAGCCCACTAGCGGGGGGGAGCACAGATACGCAGTATTTT.

V is TRBV4-3 and J is TRBJ1-2; TRBD1 might be the D (6 bases). This CDR3 comprises 15 residues. Germline V CDR1 and CDR2: LGHNA, YSLEER. The ends were cut back, 0 bases at V and 2 bases at J, with 10 bases in the middle. The DNA for the CDR3 is TGCGCCAGCAGCCAAGATATTCAGGGGAACTATGGCTACACCTTC. Translated, it gives CASSQDIQGNYGYTF.

The table lists this clone with a few counts. The CDR3 sequence is CASSLGGDEQFF. CDR3 coding DNA: TGTGCCAGCAGCTTAGGGGGCGATGAGCAGTTCTTC. The chain couples TRBV11-2 to TRBJ2-1; D might be TRBD1 (5 bases). This CDR3 spans 12 amino acids. CDR1 SGHAT and CDR2 FQNNGV come from the germline V gene. Between the trimmed V and J ends, which lost 1 base and 8 bases, there was a span of 6 bases. Variable domain in full (rest from reference TRBV11-2 and TRBJ2-1): EAGVAQSPRYKIIEKRQSVAFWCNPISGHATLYWYQQILGQGPKLLIQFQNNGVVDDSQLPKDRFSAERLKGVDSTLKIQPAKLEDSAVYLCASSLGGDEQFFGPGTRLTVL.

The J gene is TRBJ2-7, the V gene TRBV19; 8 positions agree with TRBD1. V lost 4 bases to trimming and J lost 0 bases; unmatched junction nucleotides: 5. The CDR3 spans 15 residues. Germline CDR1 LNHDA, CDR2 SQIVND (reference sequence). CDR3 bases: TGTGCCAGTAGTACCTCCACAGGGGGCTCCTACGAGCAGTACTTC. This gives the protein CASSTSTGGSYEQYF.

The chain joins TRBV27 to TRBJ1-1; no clear D. V was trimmed by 3 bases and J by 0 bases, leaving 8 bases between them. Germline assignment: CDR1 MNHEY and CDR2 SMNVEV (reference sequence). CDR3 size: 14 residues. CDR3 sequence (DNA): TGTGCCAGCAGTTTCCAGGCAATGAACACTGAAGCTTTCTTT. Encoded protein: CASSFQAMNTEAFF.

The CDR3 nucleotides are TGCGCCAGCAGCTTACGGCCGGGACAGGGCACAGATACGCAGTATTTT. As protein: CASSLRPGQGTDTQYF. The gene calls are TRBV5-1 and TRBJ2-3, with 8 bases matching TRBD1. Germline V gives CDR1 SGHRS, CDR2 YFSETQ. The CDR3 runs 16 residues. V dropped 2 bases and J dropped 1; count of bases not matched to a gene: 6.

The chain recombines TRBV11-2 with TRBJ1-4; 9 bases line up with TRBD1. J lost 7 bases, V lost 1 base, and 4 bases had no gene match. The CDR3 has 15 residues. Germline loops: CDR1 SGHAT, CDR2 FQNNGV. The CDR3 DNA reads as TGTGCCAGCAGCTTAGTGGGACAGGGTTCTGAAAAACTGTTTTTT. This codes for CASSLVGQGSEKLFF.

This clone was counted only a few times. The V and J genes are TRBV7-9 and TRBJ2-6; 7 nucleotides match TRBD1. Germline V gives CDR1 SEHNR, CDR2 FQNEAQ (reference sequence). This CDR3 is 16 amino acids long. V was clipped by 5 bases and J by 4 bases; unmatched bases: 8. The CDR3 loop reads CASSIERGPGANVLTF. In nucleotides, the CDR3 is TGTGCCAGCAGCATTGAAAGGGGGCCCGGGGCCAACGTCCTGACTTTC.

Only one count was recorded for this clone. The conserved phenylalanine or tryptophan is not found at the CDR3 terminus, so this likely reflects a read error. It is unclear where the CDR3 begins or ends on the DNA, so no DNA is shown, and the CDR3 is as TCRdb lists it. This chain joins TRBV23-1 and TRBJ2-7; the table names TRBD1, a call not compared with the DNA. TRBV23-1 is an open reading frame whose function is uncertain. Including both end residues, the CDR3 is 11 amino acids long. CDR3 in amino acids: CASSQSVSGGG.

This clone showed up just once. This sequence joins TRBV30 and TRBJ2-2; TRBD1 matches at 7 bases. The length of the CDR3 is 15 residues. The junction had 7 bases not matched to a gene; V was cut back by 5 bases and J by 1 base. Germline-derived CDR1 and CDR2 are GTSNPN and SVGIG (reference sequence). The CDR3 is CAWDRVSLNTGELFF. CDR3 DNA sequence: TGTGCCTGGGACAGGGTTAGTTTGAACACCGGGGAGCTGTTTTTT.

This chain uses TRBV6-6 with TRBJ2-2; 10 positions match TRBD2. Trimming cost V 6 bases and J 6 bases; bases outside gene matches: 1. CDR3 length: 13 amino acids. Germline lookup yields CDR1 MNHNY and CDR2 SVGAGI (reference sequence). The CDR3 here is CASSSGGAGELFF. The CDR3 DNA reads as TGTGCCAGCAGCAGCGGGGGGGCCGGGGAGCTGTTTTTT.

The chain is built from TRBV6-6 and TRBJ2-5; D call uncertain. The CDR3 loop spans 13 amino acids. The germline V gene has CDR1 MNHNY and CDR2 SVGAGI (reference sequence). Trimming stripped 8 bases from V and 2 bases from J, with 12 bases between. The CDR3 DNA reads as TGTGCCAGCGGCGAACAGCTTCAAGAGACCCAGTACTTC. This sequence encodes CASGEQLQETQYF.

The chain employs TRBV10-1 and TRBJ2-7, with 10 nucleotides matching TRBD2. Germline V CDR1 and CDR2: WNHNN, SYGVQD (reference sequence). This CDR3 has 18 residues. V was pared by 2 bases and J by 0 bases, with 10 bases of the junction left unmatched. In nucleotides, the CDR3 is TGCGCCAGCAGTGAGGGAAAAATTAGCGGGAGGTCCTCCTACGAGCAGTACTTC. Translation gives CASSEGKISGRSSYEQYF.

CDR3 in amino acids: CATSRDSGSTDTQYF. CDR3 DNA sequence: TGTGCCACCAGCAGAGATAGCGGAAGCACAGATACGCAGTATTTT. The gene calls are TRBV15 and TRBJ2-3; perhaps TRBD2 as D (6 bases). Germline CDR1 and CDR2: LNHNV and YYDKDF (reference sequence). This CDR3 has 15 residues. V lost 0 bases and J lost 0, with 7 bases in between.

The J gene is TRBJ2-7, the V gene TRBV19, with 9 bases identical to TRBD1. This CDR3 comprises 14 residues. Germline trimming cut 6 bases from V and 3 bases from J; bases unmatched to any gene: 6. Germline V CDR1 and CDR2: LNHDA, SQIVND (reference sequence). In nucleotides, the CDR3 is TGTGCCAGTAGGATGACAGGGGGTGGCTACGAGCAGTACTTC. Translation: CASRMTGGGYEQYF.

J is TRBJ2-5 and V is TRBV9; tentative D call: TRBD2 (5 bases). CDR3 size: 14 residues. The V and J ends lost 3 bases and 2 bases respectively, with 11 bases between them. Germline V gene data show CDR1 as SGDLS and CDR2 as YYNGEE. CDR3 loop: CASSGREQQETQYF. The CDR3, as DNA: TGTGCCAGCAGCGGACGGGAACAGCAAGAGACCCAGTACTTC.

In this sample, this clone turned up a few times. The genes are TRBV9 and TRBJ2-3, with D possibly matching TRBD2 (6 bases). This CDR3 region has 14 residues. V shed 3 bases and J shed 0 bases, with 8 bases lying between them. In germline, CDR1 is SGDLS, CDR2 YYNGEE. Here the CDR3 reads CASSEGLSTDTQYF. The CDR3 coding sequence is TGTGCCAGCAGCGAGGGACTCAGCACAGATACGCAGTATTTT.

CDR3 nucleotide sequence: TGTGCCAGCAGTTACGGGACTAGCGGCTACGAGCAGTACTTC. Protein product: CASSYGTSGYEQYF. The chain recombines TRBV27 with TRBJ2-7; 11 bases are shared with TRBD2. V shed 4 bases, J shed 3 bases, and the junction held 2 bases outside the gene matches. CDR3 size: 14 residues. Germline CDR1 is MNHEY and CDR2 is SMNVEV (reference sequence).

The V and J genes are TRBV14 and TRBJ2-7, with 9 bases aligning to TRBD1. V gave up 6 bases and J gave up 3 bases; unmatched junction bases: 3. Per the germline V gene, CDR1 is SGHDN and CDR2 is FVKESK. The CDR3 loop spans 13 amino acids. The CDR3 protein is CASRRTGVYEQYF. The CDR3 DNA is TGTGCCAGCAGAAGGACAGGGGTCTACGAGCAGTACTTC.

This sequence joins TRBV27 and TRBJ1-2; tentatively, D is TRBD1 (5 bases). CDR1 and CDR2 from the germline V gene are MNHEY and SMNVEV (reference sequence). CDR3 length equals 13 residues. The V end lost 2 bases, the J end lost 8 bases, and 12 bases lay between the germline ends. This CDR3 reads CASSLLSGEGYTF. The DNA for the CDR3 is TGTGCCAGCAGTTTACTGTCGGGGGAAGGCTACACCTTC.

The rearrangement joins TRBV7-3 to TRBJ2-1, with 8 bases matching TRBD1. CDR3 size: 17 residues. The trim removed 4 bases at V and 0 bases at J, leaving 8 bases unmatched. Germline loops: CDR1 SGHTA, CDR2 FQGTGA. The chain's CDR3 is CASSSEPGQASYNEQFF. For the CDR3, the DNA is TGTGCCAGCAGCTCGGAACCGGGACAGGCCTCCTACAATGAGCAGTTCTTC.